This TCR beta chain was sequenced in a study of Ad26.COV2.S vaccination and SARS-CoV-2 variants. Sequencing used immunoSEQ multiplex PCR; TCRdb keeps in-frame clones, though not all of them. The sample carries about half a million clones, nearly 90% recorded once. Noted treatment: over 15 received Ad26.COV2.S at low or high dose, single or two shots; roughly 5 received placebo; per-sample allocation not given. Samples analyzed were those drawn on day 63 after the first vaccine or placebo injection. From germline, CDR1 is MNHEY and CDR2 SVGAGI. This CDR3 region has 14 residues. V lost 2 bases and J lost 0, with 7 bases in between.

Specimen: peripheral blood, collected in a trial of Ad26.COV2.S vaccine versus placebo. This TCR was recovered from a person between 18 and 59 years old who received the Ad26.COV2.S COVID-19 vaccine or a placebo. This chain connects TRBV6-5 to TRBJ2-5, with D possibly being TRBD1 (6 bases). The CDR3, as DNA: TGTGCCAGCAGTTACGAGGGGGACCAAGAGACCCAGTACTTC. Translating it yields CASSYEGDQETQYF.